The clone carrying this T cell receptor beta chain was detected only once. These data originate in a study of sequential checkpoint blockade in melanoma. Background on the study: Arm A got nivolumab then ipilimumab; arm B the reverse, 1:1.

Treatment: randomized to nivolumab then ipilimumab (arm A) or the reverse (arm B). None of the patients previously received DNA-damaging chemotherapy. Live CD3+CD8+ CD19− CD56− cells were sorted from PBMCs. Assay: immunoSEQ multiplex PCR; the TCRdb copy retains only in-frame clones and omits some. Among about 29,000 clones listed, around 77% were seen once. This TCR was recovered from a human donor with melanoma. The material was CD8+ T cells sorted from blood (inferred from file names), obtained from a patient given nivolumab and ipilimumab in sequence.

The chain's CDR3 is CASSVGSAYNSPLHF. For the CDR3, the DNA is TGTGCCAGCAGCGTAGGGTCGGCCTATAATTCACCCCTCCACTTT. V gene TRBV9 combines with J gene TRBJ1-6; D ambiguous. V lost 0 bases to trimming and J lost 2 bases, with 6 bases between them. The CDR3 runs to 15 residues. Germline V gene sequence: CDR1 SGDLS, CDR2 YYNGEE.